This entry lists 27 T cell receptor beta chains sequenced from one sample in a study of response to subunit inactivated influenza vaccine (dated by TCRdb to the late 2010s). The library was made by RT-PCR. Sequencing instrument: Illumina HiSeq 2500. The public reads were quality trimmed at Q25 with fastp and then assembled into clones with MiXCR by TCRdb, keeping productive beta chains. Rows matching on CDR3 protein sequence are summarized as one entry with the most common DNA and genes. The sample table records approximately 290,000 distinct CDR3 sequences; approximately 20% of these occur just once. Together, the top ten hold 10% of the sample. The specimen was PBMCs from blood, collected approximately 22 months after vaccination. The receptors were sampled from a man aged 50 to 69 who received an inactivated influenza vaccine. Donor details come from another sample of the same person, matched by shared clones.

The CDR3 loop is CASTASRKRNTGELFF. The DNA for the CDR3 is TGTGCCAGTACGGCAAGCAGGAAGCGGAACACCGGGGAGCTGTTTTTT. This rearrangement joins TRBV19 to TRBJ2-2; D unclear. The germline V gene has CDR1 LNHDA and CDR2 SQIVND (reference sequence). Between the trimmed V and J ends, which lost 7 bases and 1 base, there was a span of 16 bases. The CDR3 is made up of 16 amino acids.

Ten or more counts support this clonotype. This chain connects TRBV28 to TRBJ1-2; D is possibly TRBD1 (5 bases). The germline gives CDR1 MDHEN, CDR2 SYDVKM. The CDR3 sequence is 15 residues long. Trimming left V 3 bases short and J 4 bases short, with 15 bases between. The CDR3, as DNA: TGTGCCAGCAGTTTCTACAGGACCCTTTTCTATGGCTACACCTTC. Translated: CASSFYRTLFYGYTF.

This clonotype turned up a few times. The V call is TRBV5-1, the J call TRBJ1-1; the D is unclear. V was pared by 8 bases and J by 6 bases, with 20 bases between. In germline, CDR1 is SGHRS, CDR2 YFSETQ. The CDR3 extends over 14 amino acids. The CDR3 here is CARSTQRRGSEAFF. CDR3 sequence (DNA): TGCGCCAGAAGCACACAAAGAAGAGGCTCTGAAGCTTTCTTT.

This clonotype was observed at least ten times. The gene calls are TRBV12-3 or TRBV12-4 and TRBJ2-1; D possibly corresponds to TRBD2 (6 bases). V dropped 3 bases and J dropped 0 bases, with 21 bases sitting between them. The CDR3 has 19 amino acids. The CDR3: CASSFRGLPTFSSYNEQFF. The CDR3 DNA reads TGTGCCAGCAGTTTCCGGGGACTGCCCACCTTTAGCTCCTACAATGAGCAGTTCTTC.

The chain uses TRBV24-1 and TRBJ2-1, with D perhaps TRBD1 or TRBD2 (5 bases each). Germline CDR1 reads KGHDR; CDR2 reads SFDVKD. Trimming took off 8 bases at V and 5 bases at J, with 12 bases between the two ends. The CDR3 is 13 residues long. The DNA for the CDR3 is TGTGCCACCACGGGACCGATTGACAATGAGCAGTTCTTC. Translation gives CATTGPIDNEQFF.

This clonotype has a single count. The chain recombines TRBV5-4 with TRBJ2-5; TRBD1 matches at 7 bases. The germline CDR1 and CDR2 sequences are SGHNT and YYREEE (reference sequence). J was trimmed by 5 bases and V by 3 bases; bases with no gene match: 4. The CDR3 runs 13 residues. CDR3 region: CASSSTGMETQYF. In DNA, the CDR3 is TGTGCCAGCAGCTCGACAGGGATGGAGACCCAGTACTTC. The full variable domain, rest sourced from reference TRBV5-4 and TRBJ2-5, is ETGVTQSPTHLIKTRGQQVTLRCSSQSGHNTVSWYQQALGQGPQFIFQYYREEENGRGNFPPRFSGLQFPNYSSELNVNALELDDSALYLCASSSTGMETQYFGPGTRLLVL.

This sequence joins TRBV7-3 and TRBJ2-2; tentatively, D is TRBD1 (6 bases). V lost 3 bases to trimming and J lost 8 bases, with 19 bases between them. The length of the CDR3 is 16 residues. The germline V gene encodes CDR1 SGHTA and CDR2 FQGTGA. The CDR3 reads CASSLLGAGEMGELFF. For the CDR3, the DNA is TGTGCCAGCAGCTTGCTCGGGGCAGGGGAAATGGGGGAGCTGTTTTTT.

The chain carries TRBV2 and TRBJ2-2; D not resolved. The CDR3 has 15 residues. Trimming pared 5 bases from V and 0 bases from J, leaving 10 bases between. Germline values: CDR1 SNHLY, CDR2 FYNNEI. CDR3 loop: CASSFLGTNTGELFF. In DNA, the CDR3 is TGTGCCAGCAGTTTCTTAGGGACGAACACCGGGGAGCTGTTTTTT.

V gene TRBV3-1 combines with J gene TRBJ2-3; 13 bases are shared with TRBD2. The germline V gene encodes CDR1 LGHDT and CDR2 YNNKEL (reference sequence). The V segment lost 5 bases and the J segment 5 bases; nucleotides outside the gene matches: 4. This CDR3 is built from 15 residues. The CDR3 DNA is TGTGCCAGCAGCGGACTAGCGGGAGTTTTAGATACGCAGTATTTT. This sequence encodes CASSGLAGVLDTQYF.

Notes on this clonotype: With a much larger clone just one base away, this may be a read error. The chain combines TRBV7-2 with TRBJ1-2; 7 nucleotides agree with TRBD1. V shed 5 bases, J shed 2 bases, and the junction held 2 bases outside the gene matches. This CDR3 spans 13 amino acids. Germline values: CDR1 SGHTA, CDR2 FQGNSA. This chain's CDR3 is CASSTDRNYGYTF. The CDR3 DNA follows: TGTGCCAGCAGCACGGACAGGAACTATGGCTACACCTTC. The variable domain in full, with the rest retrieved from reference TRBV7-2 and TRBJ1-2, is GAGVSQSPSNKVTEKGKDVELRCDPISGHTALYWYRQSLGQGLEFLIYFQGNSAPDKSGLPSDRFSAERTGGSVSTLTIQRTQQEDSAVYLCASSTDRNYGYTFGSGTRLTVV.

The chain uses TRBV6-1 and TRBJ1-5, with D perhaps TRBD1 (6 bases). This CDR3 is 14 amino acids long. Germline-derived CDR1 and CDR2 are MNHNS and SASEGT. Trimming took 7 bases from V and 0 from J, leaving 10 bases between them. CDR3 residues: CASTGTTSNQPQHF. CDR3 coding DNA: TGTGCCAGCACTGGGACAACTAGCAATCAGCCCCAGCATTTT.

The chain has TRBV6-2 or TRBV6-3 and TRBJ1-1; D gene unclear. Germline V gene data show CDR1 as MNHEY and CDR2 as SVGEGT. V was cut by 7 bases and J by 0 bases, with 12 bases left in between. The CDR3 covers 14 residues. The CDR3 here is CASIWGYMNTEAFF. The CDR3 DNA reads as TGTGCCAGCATTTGGGGATACATGAACACTGAAGCTTTCTTT.

V usage is TRBV2 and J usage is TRBJ1-4, with D possibly TRBD1 on 5 matching bases. The germline V gene encodes CDR1 SNHLY and CDR2 FYNNEI. There are 15 residues in the CDR3. The V end lost 0 bases, the J end lost 7 bases, and 12 bases lay between the germline ends. The CDR3 DNA follows: TGTGCCAGCAGTGAAGCGGGACCCCGGGGTGAAAAACTGTTTTTT. Encoded protein: CASSEAGPRGEKLFF.

The sample holds a few counts of this clonotype. CDR3 nucleotide sequence: TGTGCCAGCAGCTCACTAGCGGGAGGAGATACGCAGTATTTT. Its protein is CASSSLAGGDTQYF. The chain combines TRBV7-9 with TRBJ2-3; TRBD2 aligns across 12 bases. The junction had 1 base not matched to a gene; V was cut back by 4 bases and J by 5 bases. This CDR3 is built from 14 residues. CDR1 SEHNR and CDR2 FQNEAQ come from the germline V gene (reference sequence).

Many counts were recorded for this clonotype. V usage is TRBV28 and J usage is TRBJ1-2; D is unclear. The CDR3 length is 17 residues. The germline gives CDR1 MDHEN, CDR2 SYDVKM. Between the trimmed V and J ends, which lost 6 bases and 0 bases, there was a span of 20 bases. The CDR3, as DNA: TGTGCCAGCAGCCCTCCACCTATGGCAACCCCTAACTATGGCTACACCTTC. This gives the protein CASSPPPMATPNYGYTF.

This clonotype was detected many times. This sequence joins TRBV29-1 and TRBJ1-1; D is unresolved. Germline V gene data show CDR1 as SQVTM and CDR2 as ANQGSEA. With 7 bases removed from V and 4 bases from J, the gap between germline ends came to 13 bases. CDR3 size: 12 residues. The CDR3 is CSADQVGTEAFF. The CDR3, as DNA: TGCAGCGCAGACCAGGTGGGCACTGAAGCTTTCTTT.

This clonotype has just a few counts. The J gene is TRBJ1-6, the V gene TRBV6-4, with D possibly being TRBD1 (6 bases). This CDR3 is built from 19 residues. Trimming took off 4 bases at V and 0 bases at J, with 19 bases between the two ends. Looked up from germline, CDR1 is MRHNA and CDR2 is SNTAGT. The CDR3 sequence is CASSVRAGTPSSYNSPLHF. In DNA form, the CDR3 reads TGTGCCAGCAGTGTTCGAGCCGGGACACCGAGCTCCTATAATTCACCCCTCCACTTT.

This clonotype turned up a few times. The chain recombines TRBV5-1 with TRBJ1-1; D is undetermined. This CDR3 is built from 13 residues. The V and J ends lost 0 bases and 7 bases respectively, with 10 bases between them. Germline V gives CDR1 SGHRS, CDR2 YFSETQ. Here the CDR3 reads CASSLGAVDEAFF. CDR3 bases: TGCGCCAGCAGCTTGGGGGCAGTCGATGAAGCTTTCTTT. The full variable domain, rest sourced from reference TRBV5-1 and TRBJ1-1, is KAGVTQTPRYLIKTRGQQVTLSCSPISGHRSVSWYQQTPGQGLQFLFEYFSETQRNKGNFPGRFSGRQFSNSRSEMNVSTLELGDSALYLCASSLGAVDEAFFGQGTRLTVV.

The J gene is TRBJ2-1, the V gene TRBV6-2 or TRBV6-3; no clear D. The CDR3 extends over 13 amino acids. Germline V CDR1 and CDR2: MNHEY, SVGEGT. V lost 2 bases to trimming and J lost 4 bases, with 6 bases between them. For the CDR3, the DNA is TGTGCCAGCAGTTACGCCGGATACAATGAGCAGTTCTTC. This encodes CASSYAGYNEQFF.

This clonotype was seen more than once but under ten times. The V gene is TRBV24-1, the J gene TRBJ2-1; D is uncertain. Germline V lookup: CDR1 KGHDR, CDR2 SFDVKD. The CDR3 extends over 14 amino acids. Trimming took off 4 bases at V and 4 bases at J, with 10 bases between the two ends. CDR3 protein: CATSDQHNYNEQFF. Here the CDR3 DNA reads TGTGCCACCAGTGACCAGCACAATTACAATGAGCAGTTCTTC.

V gene TRBV6-6 combines with J gene TRBJ2-7; D is uncertain. The germline gives CDR1 MNHNY, CDR2 SVGAGI (reference sequence). CDR3 length: 13 residues. V was trimmed by 5 bases and J by 3 bases, leaving 11 bases between them. In DNA form, the CDR3 reads TGTGCCAGCAGTACTCGACGGCTCTACGAGCAGTACTTC. This sequence encodes CASSTRRLYEQYF.

The J gene is TRBJ2-7, the V gene TRBV30, with D unclear. The CDR3 sequence is 13 residues long. Deletions cut 1 base from V and 6 bases from J, with 13 bases between. Germline assignment: CDR1 GTSNPN and CDR2 SVGIG (reference sequence). CDR3 sequence reads: CAWSDFVPVEQYF. For the CDR3, the DNA is TGTGCCTGGAGTGATTTTGTACCGGTCGAGCAGTACTTC.

This clonotype showed up just a few times. For the CDR3, the DNA is TGTGCCAGCAGTCAGGACAGGGCGGCTAACTATGGCTACACCTTC. Translating gives CASSQDRAANYGYTF. The chain links TRBV6-1 to TRBJ1-2; the match to TRBD1 covers 8 bases. Germline CDR1 is MNHNS and CDR2 is SASEGT. Losses at the gene ends were 5 bases for V and 0 bases for J; bases not matched to a gene: 5. The CDR3 totals 15 residues.

This clonotype was seen a handful of times. The V gene is TRBV9, the J gene TRBJ1-3; D remains unclear. V gave up 0 bases and J gave up 1 base, with 11 bases separating them. The CDR3 is 16 amino acids. Germline values: CDR1 SGDLS, CDR2 YYNGEE. The CDR3 bases are TGTGCCAGCAGCGTAGGTTCGGCGCAATCTGGAAACACCATATATTTT. This codes for CASSVGSAQSGNTIYF.

This clonotype was observed at least ten times. This chain joins TRBV4-1 and TRBJ2-3, with D hard to call. CDR3 length: 14 residues. Trimming cost V 0 bases and J 5 bases, with 9 bases left between them. The V gene's germline CDR1 is MGHRA and CDR2 YSYEKL. The CDR3 nucleotides are TGCGCCAGCAGCCAAGATCCGGGCAAAGATACGCAGTATTTT. It is translated as CASSQDPGKDTQYF.

This clonotype was counted ten times or more. CDR3 DNA: TGTGCCAGCAGATCAGGGGTGTCCACTGAAGCTTTCTTT. Translated, it gives CASRSGVSTEAFF. The rearrangement links TRBV12-3 or TRBV12-4 to TRBJ1-1, with D possibly matching TRBD1 (6 bases). This CDR3 is built from 13 residues. V lost 6 bases and J 4 bases, leaving 12 bases between the germline ends.

The chain recombines TRBV7-2 with TRBJ2-1; 15 bases fit TRBD2. This CDR3 comprises 15 residues. Germline assignment: CDR1 SGHTA and CDR2 FQGNSA. With V trimmed by 5 bases and J by 8 bases, 4 bases remained unmatched. The CDR3 sequence: CASSRGTSGRYEQFF. CDR3 bases: TGTGCCAGCAGCCGGGGGACTAGCGGGAGGTATGAGCAGTTCTTC.